These 30 T cell receptor beta chains came from one sample sequenced in a study of T cells in Graves' hyperthyroidism and ophthalmopathy. Researchers amplified the TCR beta CDR3 regions from RNA transcripts. Primed by the HTBI set, a first-round RT-PCR was run on the TCR CDR3. Via MiXCR, TCRdb re-called the multiplex PCR reads, giving one row per CDR3 protein. The profile shows hundreds of thousands of distinct CDR3 sequences, around 13% of them singletons. The sequenced sample was blood. All receptors derive from a woman in her 50s with Graves' ophthalmopathy.

This clonotype was seen at least ten times. This chain uses TRBV28 with TRBJ2-7, with a weak D call TRBD1 (5 bases). The CDR3 length is 14 residues. V lost 8 bases and J 5 bases, leaving 19 bases between the germline ends. Germline V lookup: CDR1 MDHEN, CDR2 SYDVKM. As DNA, the CDR3 is TGTGCCAGCGCTACACGACAGACCCTCCACGAGCAGTACTTC. Its translation is CASATRQTLHEQYF.

This clonotype has at least ten counts. The V call is TRBV27, the J call TRBJ1-2; perhaps TRBD1 as D (5 bases). Germline loops: CDR1 MNHEY, CDR2 SMNVEV (reference sequence). The CDR3 covers 13 residues. V shed 3 bases and J shed 9 bases, with 14 bases lying between them. For the CDR3, the DNA is TGTGCCAGCAGTTTTAGGCAGGGATCGAGCTACACCTTC. Encoded protein: CASSFRQGSSYTF.

At least ten counts were recorded for this clonotype. The rearrangement joins TRBV7-2 to TRBJ2-7; D uncertain. The CDR3 is made up of 13 amino acids. Germline V gene lookup returns CDR1 SGHTA and CDR2 FQGNSA. The V and J ends lost 5 bases and 6 bases respectively, with 14 bases between them. CDR3 sequence: CASSARWLSEQYF. Written as DNA, the CDR3 is TGTGCCAGCAGCGCAAGGTGGTTATCCGAGCAGTACTTC.

This clonotype was observed many times. The chain links TRBV28 to TRBJ2-7; no reliable D call. The CDR3 sequence is 13 residues long. Trimming took off 2 bases at V and 7 bases at J, with 12 bases between the two ends. Germline V CDR1 and CDR2: MDHEN, SYDVKM. In DNA form, the CDR3 reads TGTGCCAGCAGTTTAGGTCCCGACTCGGAGCAGTACTTC. Translated, it gives CASSLGPDSEQYF.

The V call is TRBV27, the J call TRBJ2-1; no reliable D call. CDR1 and CDR2 from the germline V gene are MNHEY and SMNVEV (reference sequence). The CDR3 has 13 amino acids. The V end lost 4 bases, the J end lost 6 bases, and 10 bases lay between the germline ends. The CDR3 DNA sequence: TGTGCCAGCAGTTCTCAGGTTACCAATGAGCAGTTCTTC. Translated, it gives CASSSQVTNEQFF.

This clonotype has just one count. A much more abundant neighbour one base away suggests this may be a read error. This chain joins TRBV2 and TRBJ2-2; 11 nucleotides line up with TRBD2. This CDR3 contains 16 residues. Germline CDR1 reads SNHLY; CDR2 reads FYNNEI. CDR3 in amino acids: CTSGGLAGGPHGELFF. The DNA for the CDR3 is TGTACCAGCGGAGGGTTAGCGGGAGGGCCGCACGGGGAGCTGTTTTTT.

This clonotype was found many times. V and J are TRBV7-2 and TRBJ2-7; TRBD2 matches 12 bases. CDR3 length: 16 residues. Germline trimming cut 3 bases from V and 6 bases from J; bases unmatched to any gene: 9. Per the germline V gene, CDR1 is SGHTA and CDR2 is FQGNSA. CDR3 sequence: CASSFSTSGSLSEQYF. CDR3 in DNA: TGTGCCAGCAGCTTTTCGACTAGCGGGAGCTTGTCCGAGCAGTACTTC.

This clonotype was seen ten or more times. V gene TRBV28 combines with J gene TRBJ2-2, with D maybe TRBD2 (5 bases). Deletions cut 5 bases from V and 5 bases from J, with 9 bases between. The CDR3 contains 13 residues. Germline lookup yields CDR1 MDHEN and CDR2 SYDVKM. The CDR3 coding sequence is TGTGCCAGCAGTCATAGCGTAACCGGGGAGCTGTTTTTT. It yields the protein CASSHSVTGELFF.

Comment on this clonotype: The germline gene is not matched at one end of the junction; a read error may be the cause. The chain recombines TRBV2 with TRBJ1-2; D unresolved. Germline loops: CDR1 SNHLY, CDR2 FYNNEI. The CDR3 is 12 amino acids. The CDR3 DNA reads as TGTGCCGGCAGGAGGGTTGGCTATGGCTACACCTTC. Amino acids: CAGRRVGYGYTF.

The rearrangement uses TRBV7-9 and TRBJ2-1; 14 bases are shared with TRBD2. CDR1 and CDR2 (germline): SEHNR, FQNEAQ (reference sequence). The junction had 11 bases not matched to a gene; V was cut back by 0 bases and J by 4 bases. CDR3 length: 20 amino acids. The CDR3 spells CASSLAGGTSGRGGYNEQFF. CDR3 bases: TGTGCCAGCAGCTTAGCGGGGGGGACTAGCGGGAGAGGGGGTTACAATGAGCAGTTCTTC.

In this sample, this clonotype turned up a few times. The CDR3 bases are TGTGCCAGCAGTTCGGGCGGGCCCAGACAGTTCTTC. This gives the protein CASSSGGPRQFF. The V call is TRBV12-3 or TRBV12-4, the J call TRBJ2-1, with D possibly matching TRBD2 (5 bases). The CDR3 length is 12 residues. Trimming removed 4 bases from V and 13 bases from J, with 14 bases in between.

This clonotype was seen many times. J is TRBJ2-2 and V is TRBV7-2; D may be TRBD1 or TRBD2 (6 bases each). The CDR3 has 14 amino acids. Germline lookup yields CDR1 SGHTA and CDR2 FQGNSA. The V end lost 5 bases, the J end lost 7 bases, and 14 bases lay between the germline ends. The CDR3 DNA follows: TGTGCCAGCAGCCTTAGGGGGGAGGTCGGGGAGCTGTTTTTT. Protein: CASSLRGEVGELFF. Full variable domain (outside the CDR3, taken from reference TRBV7-2 and TRBJ2-2): GAGVSQSPSNKVTEKGKDVELRCDPISGHTALYWYRQSLGQGLEFLIYFQGNSAPDKSGLPSDRFSAERTGGSVSTLTIQRTQQEDSAVYLCASSLRGEVGELFFGEGSRLTVL.

The chain couples TRBV5-1 to TRBJ1-2; D may be TRBD1 (5 bases). Germline V lookup: CDR1 SGHRS, CDR2 YFSETQ. The germline V and J ends were trimmed by 4 bases and 8 bases, with 15 bases remaining between them. This CDR3 has 13 amino acids. The CDR3 DNA reads as TGCGCCAGCAGCATCGACCAGGGAGGAGGCTACACCTTC. Translation gives CASSIDQGGGYTF.

V gene TRBV7-9 combines with J gene TRBJ2-1; D ambiguous. Trimming took 5 bases from V and 4 from J, leaving 6 bases between them. The CDR3 loop spans 12 amino acids. Germline V gene data show CDR1 as SEHNR and CDR2 as FQNEAQ (reference sequence). This chain's CDR3 is CASSENYNEQFF. CDR3 nucleotides: TGTGCCAGCAGCGAGAATTACAATGAGCAGTTCTTC. Supplemented by reference TRBV7-9 and TRBJ2-1, the full variable domain reads DTGVSQNPRHKITKRGQNVTFRCDPISEHNRLYWYRQTLGQGPEFLTYFQNEAQLEKSRLLSDRFSAERPKGSFSTLEIQRTEQGDSAMYLCASSENYNEQFFGPGTRLTVL.

This clonotype was recorded many times. The chain recombines TRBV12-3 or TRBV12-4 with TRBJ1-4; possibly TRBD1 for D (5 bases). Trimming cost V 4 bases and J 7 bases, with 19 bases left between them. This CDR3 contains 16 residues. CDR3 loop: CASSSWGTGGREKLFF. CDR3 nucleotide sequence: TGTGCCAGCAGTTCATGGGGCACCGGAGGGCGTGAAAAACTGTTTTTT.

This clonotype was picked up a small number of times. V is TRBV2 and J is TRBJ1-2, with TRBD1 matching 9 bases. The trim removed 6 bases at V and 7 bases at J, leaving 6 bases unmatched. The V gene's germline CDR1 is SNHLY and CDR2 FYNNEI. This CDR3 spans 13 amino acids. CDR3 protein: CASSFRDRVGYTF. Written as DNA, the CDR3 is TGTGCCAGCAGCTTCCGGGACAGGGTTGGCTACACCTTC.

Regarding this clonotype: A much larger clone differs from this one at a single base, so this may be a read error. The genes are TRBV2 and TRBJ2-2; D gene ambiguous. The CDR3 extends over 12 amino acids. Germline CDR1 reads SNHLY; CDR2 reads FYNNEI. CDR3 amino acids: CASSYHTEELFF. CDR3 nucleotide sequence: TGTGCCAGCAGTTACCACACCGAGGAGCTGTTTTTT.

The gene calls are TRBV7-9 and TRBJ2-1, with D hard to call. This CDR3 is built from 15 residues. Trimming cost V 4 bases and J 1 base, with 11 bases left between them. Germline V gene lookup returns CDR1 SEHNR and CDR2 FQNEAQ (reference sequence). CDR3 amino acids: CASSSTSLSYNEQFF. The CDR3 DNA sequence: TGTGCCAGCAGCTCCACCTCGTTATCCTACAATGAGCAGTTCTTC.

This clonotype was picked up many times. V and J are TRBV20-1 and TRBJ2-1; TRBD2 aligns across 9 bases. This CDR3 is built from 16 residues. After removal of 4 bases from V and 0 bases from J, the junction contained 7 bases not matched to a gene. CDR1 DFQATT and CDR2 SNEGSKA come from the germline V gene (reference sequence). DNA for the CDR3: TGCAGTGCTACCGCTTTAGCGGGAGACTCCTACAATGAGCAGTTCTTC. It codes for CSATALAGDSYNEQFF.

Many counts were recorded for this clonotype. The V and J genes are TRBV7-3 and TRBJ2-3; D is unresolved. There are 14 residues in the CDR3. CDR1 is SGHTA and CDR2 is FQGTGA in the germline V gene. The V and J ends lost 3 bases and 3 bases respectively, with 10 bases between them. The DNA for the CDR3 is TGTGCCAGCAGCTTTTTAGGGCCGACAGATACGCAGTATTTT. This codes for CASSFLGPTDTQYF.

The chain recombines TRBV19 with TRBJ1-2, with 9 bases fitting TRBD1. Per germline, CDR1 LNHDA and CDR2 SQIVND (reference sequence). The CDR3 is 16 amino acids. Unmatched junction bases numbered 12, after V lost 3 bases and J lost 7 bases. DNA of the CDR3: TGTGCCAGTAGTATCCTCCGGGACAGGGAAAAAGGTGGCTACACCTTC. This gives the protein CASSILRDREKGGYTF.

This clonotype was seen at least ten times. The chain has TRBV4-3 and TRBJ1-5; D call uncertain. The CDR3 sequence is 14 residues long. Trimming left V 0 bases short and J 5 bases short, with 8 bases between. In germline, CDR1 is LGHNA, CDR2 YSLEER. The CDR3: CASSQDQAHQPQHF. The DNA for the CDR3 is TGCGCCAGCAGCCAAGATCAGGCCCATCAGCCCCAGCATTTT.

In the case of this clonotype: Since a much larger clone is just one base distant, this may be a read error. The chain recombines TRBV18 with TRBJ2-1; 7 positions agree with TRBD2. Germline V lookup: CDR1 KGHSH, CDR2 LQKENI. The CDR3 covers 16 residues. CDR3 loop: CASSPTSPSSYSEQFF. For the CDR3, the DNA is TGTGCCAGCTCACCGACTAGCCCCAGCTCCTACAGTGAGCAGTTCTTC. Variable domain in full (rest from reference TRBV18 and TRBJ2-1): NAGVMQNPRHLVRRRGQEARLRCSPMKGHSHVYWYRQLPEEGLKFMVYLQKENIIDESGMPKERFSAEFPKEGPSILRIQQVVRGDSAAYFCASSPTSPSSYSEQFFGPGTRLTVL.

The chain couples TRBV6-5 to TRBJ2-1; possible D gene TRBD1, 6 bases. Germline values: CDR1 MNHEY, CDR2 SVGAGI. The CDR3 contains 17 residues. V gave up 3 bases and J gave up 7 bases, with 22 bases separating them. CDR3 loop: CASSYYFVWGPRNEQFF. CDR3 nucleotide sequence: TGTGCCAGCAGTTATTACTTTGTGTGGGGGCCCAGGAATGAGCAGTTCTTC.

Only a few counts were recorded for this clonotype. The chain employs TRBV30 and TRBJ2-7, with no clear D. This CDR3 is 14 amino acids long. V dropped 4 bases and J dropped 6 bases, with 19 bases sitting between them. Germline CDR1 and CDR2: GTSNPN and SVGIG (reference sequence). Written as DNA, the CDR3 is TGTGCCTGGAATAGCCAGCCAGCCCTAAGCGAGCAGTACTTC. Translated, it gives CAWNSQPALSEQYF.

This clonotype was seen a few times. The J gene is TRBJ2-2, the V gene TRBV19, with 8 bases that match TRBD1. CDR1 and CDR2 (germline): LNHDA, SQIVND (reference sequence). With V trimmed by 6 bases and J by 3 bases, 3 bases remained unmatched. The CDR3 covers 14 residues. The CDR3 coding sequence is TGTGCCAGTAGGGGGACAGGTTACACCGGGGAGCTGTTTTTT. As protein: CASRGTGYTGELFF.

The rearrangement uses TRBV25-1 and TRBJ2-7; D gene ambiguous. Germline V gene data show CDR1 as MGHDK and CDR2 as SYGVNS. V was pared by 4 bases and J by 6 bases, with 16 bases between. The CDR3 extends over 14 amino acids. The CDR3 spells CASSAQIPLGEQYF. The CDR3 nucleotides read TGTGCCAGCAGTGCTCAAATACCCCTGGGCGAGCAGTACTTC.

This clonotype was detected ten times or more. V and J are TRBV24-1 and TRBJ2-3; D may be TRBD1 (6 bases). The CDR3 runs 14 residues. Germline V CDR1 and CDR2: KGHDR, SFDVKD. Trimming stripped 9 bases from V and 1 base from J, with 13 bases between. The CDR3 nucleotides read TGTGCCACCTGTAGTGGGGGCGGCACAGATACGCAGTATTTT. As protein: CATCSGGGTDTQYF.

This clonotype has just a few counts. The rearrangement uses TRBV5-6 and TRBJ2-3; D might be TRBD2 (6 bases). This CDR3 spans 16 amino acids. The germline V gene encodes CDR1 SGHDT and CDR2 YYEEEE. V lost 3 bases and J lost 1, with 15 bases in between. The CDR3 bases are TGTGCCAGCAGCTGGACCCGGGACTGGCGCACAGATACGCAGTATTTT. The encoded protein is CASSWTRDWRTDTQYF.

This clonotype was found many times. This chain uses TRBV5-1 with TRBJ2-1, with D hard to call. The CDR3 has 12 amino acids. The V and J ends lost 4 bases and 5 bases respectively, with 7 bases between them. CDR1 SGHRS and CDR2 YFSETQ come from the germline V gene. The CDR3 nucleotides read TGCGCCAGCAGCCCGACTGACAATGAGCAGTTCTTC. Translation gives CASSPTDNEQFF.